Following are 19 T cell receptor beta chains from one sample sequenced in a study of cytomegalovirus exposure and HLA in healthy donors. Sequencing used immunoSEQ multiplex PCR; TCRdb keeps in-frame clones, though not all of them. The repertoire includes fewer than 350,000 clones, roughly 90% of them detected once, and over 0.7% sits in the top ten. Sequenced input: PBMCs. The receptors derive from a young woman in good health and CMV-seronegative.

This clone was seen once. The genes are TRBV29-1 and TRBJ2-7; D unresolved. Trimming took 3 bases from V and 0 from J, leaving 18 bases between them. CDR3 size: 16 residues. Per germline, CDR1 SQVTM and CDR2 ANQGSEA. The CDR3 bases are TGCAGCGTTGACCCCCCGGCGGTTCCTAGCTCCTACGAGCAGTACTTC. As protein: CSVDPPAVPSSYEQYF.

The chain carries TRBV25-1 and TRBJ1-5, with TRBD1 identical over 8 bases. The V and J ends lost 4 bases and 8 bases, in that order; junction bases with no gene match: 7. The CDR3 has 14 amino acids. Germline V gene sequence: CDR1 MGHDK, CDR2 SYGVNS. This chain's CDR3 is CASSALGQVKPQHF. The CDR3 DNA sequence: TGTGCCAGCAGTGCCCTGGGACAGGTGAAGCCCCAGCATTTT.

The chain has TRBV7-6 and TRBJ2-7; 10 bases fit TRBD2. With V trimmed by 3 bases and J by 3 bases, 8 bases remained unmatched. Germline CDR1 reads SGHVS; CDR2 reads FNYEAQ. CDR3 length: 16 amino acids. CDR3 loop: CASSFMQREGSYEQYF. The CDR3 nucleotides are TGTGCCAGCAGCTTTATGCAGCGGGAGGGTAGCTACGAGCAGTACTTC.

The rearrangement links TRBV4-3 to TRBJ2-7, with 11 bases matching TRBD2. The CDR3 is made up of 18 amino acids. V shed 4 bases, J shed 2 bases, and the junction held 13 bases outside the gene matches. Per germline, CDR1 LGHNA and CDR2 YSLEER. The CDR3 spells CASSPDISGRASAYEQYF. CDR3 nucleotides: TGCGCCAGCAGCCCCGACATTAGCGGGAGGGCATCAGCCTACGAGCAGTACTTC.

The sample holds a few counts of this clone. The V and J genes are TRBV7-2 and TRBJ1-5; no definite D call. Deletions cut 3 bases from V and 5 bases from J, with 11 bases between. There are 14 residues in the CDR3. Germline assignment: CDR1 SGHTA and CDR2 FQGNSA. The chain's CDR3 is CASSFSPRDQPQHF. In DNA form, the CDR3 reads TGTGCCAGCAGCTTCTCCCCTCGGGATCAGCCCCAGCATTTT.

The gene calls are TRBV27 and TRBJ2-7; D unresolved. The length of the CDR3 is 16 residues. V lost 3 bases and J lost 6, with 21 bases in between. Looked up from germline, CDR1 is MNHEY and CDR2 is SMNVEV (reference sequence). This CDR3 reads CASSFLGQPRLGEQYF. The CDR3 DNA sequence: TGTGCCAGCAGTTTCTTAGGCCAACCCCGACTGGGCGAGCAGTACTTC.

This chain connects TRBV25-1 to TRBJ1-4, with D tentatively TRBD1 (5 bases). There are 14 residues in the CDR3. V was clipped by 6 bases and J by 7 bases, with 15 bases between them. Per the germline V gene, CDR1 is MGHDK and CDR2 is SYGVNS. The DNA of the CDR3 is TGTGCCAGCAGGCATCCGGGGGAGGCTGAAAAACTGTTTTTT. It encodes CASRHPGEAEKLFF.

This clone was counted only a few times. This chain connects TRBV19 to TRBJ1-4; D is perhaps TRBD1 (6 bases). The CDR3 totals 13 residues. Germline CDR1 reads LNHDA; CDR2 reads SQIVND (reference sequence). V lost 10 bases to trimming and J lost 8 bases, with 17 bases between them. The CDR3 DNA sequence: TGTGCCACTACAACACAGGGACACGAAAAACTGTTTTTT. Its translation: CATTTQGHEKLFF.

This chain joins TRBV9 and TRBJ2-1; the D is unclear. The CDR3 contains 14 residues. Germline CDR1 reads SGDLS; CDR2 reads YYNGEE. Trimming shortened V by 3 bases and J by 0 bases, and 7 bases separated the two germline ends. CDR3 bases: TGTGCCAGCAGCGGCTTGAGCTCCTACAATGAGCAGTTCTTC. This gives the protein CASSGLSSYNEQFF.

The gene calls are TRBV28 and TRBJ1-2; TRBD1 might be the D (5 bases). CDR1 and CDR2 from the germline V gene are MDHEN and SYDVKM. Trimming pared 7 bases from V and 7 bases from J, leaving 19 bases between. CDR3 length equals 14 residues. In nucleotides, the CDR3 is TGTGCCAGCACGTATCCGGGGGGAGTGGGTGGCTACACCTTC. Translation: CASTYPGGVGGYTF.

This chain connects TRBV6-6 to TRBJ1-5; 7 bases are shared with TRBD1. Germline CDR1 reads MNHNY; CDR2 reads SVGAGI (reference sequence). The CDR3 is 11 residues long. Trimming at V came to 5 bases and at J to 9 bases, leaving 1 base not matched to a gene. Written as DNA, the CDR3 is TGTGCCAGCAGTCCAGGGGGGCCCCAGCATTTT. Protein product: CASSPGGPQHF.

The chain joins TRBV28 to TRBJ2-5, with D perhaps TRBD2 (5 bases). Trimming pared 5 bases from V and 1 base from J, leaving 14 bases between. CDR1 and CDR2 (germline): MDHEN, SYDVKM. The CDR3 contains 15 residues. The CDR3 bases are TGTGCCAGCAGTCCCGCCTCGGCGGGCCAAGAGACCCAGTACTTC. Translation gives CASSPASAGQETQYF. The variable domain in full, completed from reference TRBV28 and TRBJ2-5, reads DVKVTQSSRYLVKRTGEKVFLECVQDMDHENMFWYRQDPGLGLRLIYFSYDVKMKEKGDIPEGYSVSREKKERFSLILESASTNQTSMYLCASSPASAGQETQYFGPGTRLLVL.

The chain links TRBV7-8 to TRBJ2-1; 10 bases fit TRBD2. The trim removed 2 bases at V and 9 bases at J, leaving 13 bases unmatched. CDR1 is SGHVS and CDR2 is FQNEAQ in the germline V gene. CDR3 length equals 17 residues. CDR3 DNA sequence: TGTGCCAGCAGCTTATTAGCGGGAGGTTCCGGGGGGAGTGAGCAGTTCTTC. Translation: CASSLLAGGSGGSEQFF.

V gene TRBV27 combines with J gene TRBJ2-3; 10 positions match TRBD1. The CDR3 spans 14 residues. V gave up 8 bases and J gave up 1 base; unmatched junction bases: 3. Per germline, CDR1 MNHEY and CDR2 SMNVEV (reference sequence). Written as DNA, the CDR3 is TGTGCCAGCCGGACAGGGGGTCGCACAGATACGCAGTATTTT. Its protein is CASRTGGRTDTQYF.

This clone has more than one count but fewer than ten. The V gene is TRBV6-1, the J gene TRBJ2-7; 8 bases are shared with TRBD1. Germline-derived CDR1 and CDR2 are MNHNS and SASEGT. This CDR3 has 15 residues. V was pared by 7 bases and J by 3 bases, with 11 bases of the junction left unmatched. The CDR3 region is CASIVSGTGGYEQYF. CDR3 nucleotides: TGTGCCAGCATCGTATCCGGGACAGGCGGCTACGAGCAGTACTTC.

This chain links TRBV27 with TRBJ2-7; a possible D gene is TRBD2 (5 bases). The CDR3 has 13 amino acids. V lost 3 bases, J lost 2 bases, and 8 bases lay in between. The germline CDR1 and CDR2 sequences are MNHEY and SMNVEV (reference sequence). This CDR3 is CASSFGVTYEQYF. DNA of the CDR3: TGTGCCAGCAGTTTCGGGGTTACCTACGAGCAGTACTTC.

This clone was counted between two and nine times. The J gene is TRBJ2-7, the V gene TRBV19; TRBD2 matches 10 bases. Trimming removed 1 base from V and 6 bases from J; junction bases left unmatched: 6. This CDR3 spans 15 amino acids. The germline CDR1 and CDR2 sequences are LNHDA and SQIVND (reference sequence). The CDR3 DNA sequence: TGTGCCAGTAGTATAGTAAGCGGGAGGGCCGCCGAGCAGTACTTC. This encodes CASSIVSGRAAEQYF.

The rearrangement joins TRBV5-1 to TRBJ2-1, with 10 nucleotides matching TRBD2. This CDR3 region has 17 residues. Trimming cost V 4 bases and J 5 bases; bases outside gene matches: 12. From germline, CDR1 is SGHRS and CDR2 YFSETQ. The CDR3 region has the DNA TGCGCCAGCAGCCCTTCATTAGCGGGAGGAACGGACAATGAGCAGTTCTTC. It yields the protein CASSPSLAGGTDNEQFF.

V and J are TRBV28 and TRBJ1-4; 12 bases align to TRBD1. Losses at the gene ends were 10 bases for V and 7 bases for J; bases not matched to a gene: 7. Germline CDR1 and CDR2: MDHEN and SYDVKM. This CDR3 is built from 14 residues. In DNA, the CDR3 is TGTGCCACCAAGACGGGACAGGGGGCTGAAAAACTGTTTTTT. Protein product: CATKTGQGAEKLFF.